The sequence of this TCR beta chain was determined in a study of tumor and adjacent non-tumor tissue in lung cancer. Looking at the study overall: Patients comprised about a dozen adenocarcinoma, 2 squamous cell carcinoma and 1 small cell lung cancer. Study results and caveats: Top 100 clones took a larger repertoire share in normal lung.

No cell sorting was done before RNA was extracted from the tissue. Between August and November 2014, newly diagnosed, chemotherapy-naive lung cancer patients underwent thoracic surgery in China. A modified ARM-PCR protocol with three rounds of nested PCR amplified TCRbeta. TCRdb re-called the multiplex PCR reads with MiXCR, one entry per CDR3 protein. The table lists fewer than 120,000 distinct CDR3 sequences, around 82% of them singletons, with approximately 22% in the top ten. The CDR3 runs to 16 residues. Germline V gene sequence: CDR1 LGHNA, CDR2 YNFKEQ. To note about this clonotype: What it recognizes is unknown. Germline is not matched at one junction end, which may reflect a read error.

The sample was lung tumor tissue. This clonotype originated in a man between 65 and 79 years old with non-small cell lung cancer. V is TRBV4-2 and J is TRBJ2-7, with D possibly called TRBD1 or TRBD2 (6 bases each). Here the CDR3 reads CARSQVGIQGGFEQYF. In nucleotides, the CDR3 is TGTGCCAGAAGCCAAGTCGGGATACAGGGAGGCTTCGAGCAGTACTTC.